The clone carrying this T cell receptor (beta chain) was counted between two and nine times. The antigen is unknown. The table came from immunoSEQ multiplex PCR; TCRdb's copy has only in-frame clones and leaves some out. The sample contains under 15,000 clones, more than 65% of which appear only once. The data were obtained in a study of OX40 agonist ivuxolimab in advanced cancers. Study-level information: A male proportion of over 75% was recorded, with mean age about 54 years and range about 20 to 79. In three patients, partial responses were observed, one with hepatocellular carcinoma and two with cutaneous melanoma. Study-level results: Expanded clones belonging to CD8+ T cells outnumbered, on average, those of CD4+.

The CDR3 loop spans 14 amino acids. Germline V gives CDR1 MRHNA, CDR2 SNTAGT. V lost 3 bases to trimming and J lost 0 bases, with 6 bases between them. The cohort excluded patients with autoimmune disease history or systemic immunosuppression. Here the sequenced sample was CD4+ or CD8+ T cells sorted from blood, taken in a trial of the OX40 agonist ivuxolimab. The receptor was isolated from an adult with an advanced solid tumor such as melanoma, head and neck, liver or kidney cancer. The rearrangement uses TRBV6-4 and TRBJ1-5; D gene ambiguous. The CDR3 DNA reads as TGTGCCAGCAGTGAGGGATATAGCAATCAGCCCCAGCATTTT. Its translation: CASSEGYSNQPQHF.